What follows are 22 T cell receptor beta chains derived from one specimen sequenced in a study of blood T cell repertoires in COVID-19. Libraries were prepared by immunoSEQ multiplex PCR; TCRdb keeps only in-frame clonotypes and omits some of them. Here the sample spans approximately 170,000 clones, less than 90% being singletons. The sample taken for sequencing was peripheral blood. The receptors originated from a woman in her 70s with acute or convalescent COVID-19.

The genes are TRBV23-1 and TRBJ2-7; TRBD1 matches at 8 bases. TRBV23-1 is an ORF, with its function uncertain. V lost 2 bases and J lost 0; bases outside the gene matches: 6. The length of the CDR3 is 16 residues. The CDR3 DNA follows: TGCGCCAGCAGTCAAGTTGGGACAGGTGTCTCCTACGAGCAGTACTTC. The encoded protein is CASSQVGTGVSYEQYF.

The V gene is TRBV24-1, the J gene TRBJ1-1; 9 bases agree with TRBD1. The CDR3 covers 16 residues. The V gene's germline CDR1 is KGHDR and CDR2 SFDVKD. The V gene end was trimmed by 7 bases and the J gene end by 1 base; junction bases not matched to a gene: 9. The CDR3 coding sequence is TGTGCCACCAGGCCCGGGACAGGGTATTCGAACACTGAAGCTTTCTTT. Translating gives CATRPGTGYSNTEAFF.

The genes are TRBV7-2 and TRBJ2-5, with D perhaps matching TRBD2 (6 bases). This CDR3 is built from 16 residues. The V end was cut by 3 bases, the J end by 4 bases, with 18 bases between. The V gene's germline CDR1 is SGHTA and CDR2 FQGNSA. The CDR3 DNA is TGTGCCAGCAGCTTTTCCCTTAGCGGAGCGGGAGAGACCCAGTACTTC. This codes for CASSFSLSGAGETQYF. Variable domain in full (rest from reference TRBV7-2 and TRBJ2-5): GAGVSQSPSNKVTEKGKDVELRCDPISGHTALYWYRQSLGQGLEFLIYFQGNSAPDKSGLPSDRFSAERTGGSVSTLTIQRTQQEDSAVYLCASSFSLSGAGETQYFGPGTRLLVL.

The chain combines TRBV4-2 with TRBJ1-6; D possibly corresponds to TRBD1 (5 bases). Germline CDR1 is LGHNA and CDR2 is YNFKEQ. The V and J ends lost 1 base and 11 bases respectively, with 15 bases between them. The CDR3 is 15 amino acids. The CDR3 protein is CASSQVGQGNAPLHF. CDR3 bases: TGTGCCAGCAGCCAAGTTGGGCAGGGAAACGCACCCCTCCACTTT.

In its sample, this clone was seen a few times. The rearrangement links TRBV9 to TRBJ2-2; D may be TRBD2 (5 bases). The germline CDR1 and CDR2 sequences are SGDLS and YYNGEE. Trimming took off 4 bases at V and 4 bases at J, with 14 bases between the two ends. The length of the CDR3 is 15 residues. In DNA, the CDR3 is TGTGCCAGCAGCCCCGACCTTAGCGTCACCGGGGAGCTGTTTTTT. The encoded protein is CASSPDLSVTGELFF.

In DNA, the CDR3 is TGTGCCAGCAGTGAAGAATGGGTGGGGCAGGGTGTCACCGGGGAGCTGTTTTTT. Translated: CASSEEWVGQGVTGELFF. The rearrangement uses TRBV25-1 and TRBJ2-2; TRBD1 might be the D (5 bases). Trimming removed 2 bases from V and 4 bases from J, with 20 bases in between. The CDR3 totals 18 residues. CDR1 is MGHDK, CDR2 SYGVNS, per germline.

The chain carries TRBV5-5 and TRBJ1-4; maybe TRBD1 (6 bases). Germline V gene lookup returns CDR1 SGHKS and CDR2 YYEKEE (reference sequence). CDR3 size: 16 residues. Trimming removed 0 bases at V and 7 bases at J, with 16 bases between. The CDR3 bases are TGTGCCAGCAGCTTGGATACAGGGAGGGTGGGTGAAAAACTGTTTTTT. Translated: CASSLDTGRVGEKLFF.

The genes are TRBV18 and TRBJ1-5; D is uncertain. V was clipped by 5 bases and J by 9 bases, with 11 bases between them. Germline values: CDR1 KGHSH, CDR2 LQKENI. The CDR3 covers 12 residues. The CDR3 region has the DNA TGTGCCAGCTCAGGCGATGGAGGGCCCCAGCATTTT. This codes for CASSGDGGPQHF.

The chain is built from TRBV2 and TRBJ1-4; D unresolved. This CDR3 has 15 residues. The germline V gene has CDR1 SNHLY and CDR2 FYNNEI. V dropped 6 bases and J dropped 2 bases, with 13 bases sitting between them. The CDR3 region is CASSEGGATNEKLFF. As DNA, the CDR3 is TGTGCCAGCAGCGAGGGCGGTGCCACTAATGAAAAACTGTTTTTT.

The genes are TRBV27 and TRBJ2-7; TRBD1 matches at 10 bases. Germline V CDR1 and CDR2: MNHEY, SMNVEV (reference sequence). V lost 9 bases, J lost 5 bases, and 10 bases stayed unmatched. This CDR3 comprises 14 residues. The CDR3 protein is CASRQTGGQDEQYF. Written as DNA, the CDR3 is TGTGCCAGTCGTCAGACAGGGGGCCAGGACGAGCAGTACTTC.

The CDR3 loop is CASSFLGVLSTDTQYF. The CDR3 region has the DNA TGTGCCAGCAGCTTCCTCGGGGTTTTAAGCACAGATACGCAGTATTTT. The chain recombines TRBV5-6 with TRBJ2-3; TRBD2 might be the D (5 bases). The germline gives CDR1 SGHDT, CDR2 YYEEEE. V lost 2 bases and J lost 0, with 13 bases in between. The CDR3 is 16 residues long.

The CDR3 sequence is CASPGGLQTWGNTEAFF. The CDR3 coding sequence is TGTGCCAGCCCTGGGGGCCTTCAGACGTGGGGGAACACTGAAGCTTTCTTT. The chain links TRBV27 to TRBJ1-1, with D perhaps matching TRBD1 (6 bases). V was trimmed by 8 bases and J by 1 base, leaving 23 bases between them. This CDR3 has 17 residues. The germline CDR1 and CDR2 sequences are MNHEY and SMNVEV (reference sequence).

The gene calls are TRBV27 and TRBJ2-1; maybe TRBD2 (6 bases). Germline loops: CDR1 MNHEY, CDR2 SMNVEV (reference sequence). V was clipped by 4 bases and J by 5 bases, with 15 bases between them. The CDR3 totals 15 residues. The CDR3 bases are TGTGCCAGCAGTTCACTCCGGGAGCGTGACAATGAGCAGTTCTTC. Translation: CASSSLRERDNEQFF.

Here the CDR3 DNA reads TGTGCCAGCAGAGGGACAGAAAGTGAAAAACTGTTTTTT. Protein sequence: CASRGTESEKLFF. The chain combines TRBV6-5 with TRBJ1-4; TRBD1 matches 7 bases. The germline CDR1 and CDR2 sequences are MNHEY and SVGAGI. The J segment lost 7 bases and the V segment lost 6 bases, leaving 5 bases of the junction unmatched. CDR3 length: 13 residues.

This chain connects TRBV5-8 to TRBJ2-5; 11 bases fit TRBD2. CDR3 length: 15 residues. The germline CDR1 and CDR2 sequences are SGHTS and YDEGEE. The junction had 3 bases not matched to a gene; V was cut back by 3 bases and J by 2 bases. In DNA form, the CDR3 reads TGTGCCAGCAGCTCCGGGACTAGCGGACAAGAGACCCAGTACTTC. Translated, it gives CASSSGTSGQETQYF.

This chain joins TRBV30 and TRBJ2-1, with D possibly TRBD1 on 7 matching bases. The length of the CDR3 is 18 residues. Deletions cut 5 bases from V and 10 bases from J, with 33 bases between. Germline-derived CDR1 and CDR2 are GTSNPN and SVGIG (reference sequence). The CDR3 sequence: CAWSSRGRTGLTRTEQFF. The CDR3 DNA reads TGTGCCTGGTCCTCCCGGGGGAGGACAGGCCTGACCAGGACGGAGCAGTTCTTC.

This clone was seen a few times. The chain has TRBV3-1 (or the pseudogene TRBV3-2) and TRBJ2-5; the match to TRBD2 covers 9 bases. CDR3 length: 18 residues. Per the germline V gene, CDR1 is LGHDT and CDR2 is YNNKEL (reference sequence). Trimming took 0 bases from V and 1 from J; bases not matched to a gene: 9. CDR3 coding DNA: TGTGCCAGCAGCCAAGATAGGCCTAGCGGGAACCTCCAAGAGACCCAGTACTTC. Translated, it gives CASSQDRPSGNLQETQYF.

This clone was counted once. The rearrangement joins TRBV30 to TRBJ2-1, with 11 nucleotides matching TRBD1. Per the germline V gene, CDR1 is GTSNPN and CDR2 is SVGIG (reference sequence). There are 16 residues in the CDR3. Trimming at V came to 1 base and at J to 10 bases, leaving 12 bases not matched to a gene. The CDR3 reads CAWSDPKWTGGTEQFF. DNA of the CDR3: TGTGCCTGGAGTGACCCCAAATGGACAGGGGGCACAGAGCAGTTCTTC.

This chain connects TRBV11-2 to TRBJ2-2, with 10 positions matching TRBD2. The ends lost 5 bases at V and 7 bases at J; junction bases unmatched: 16. This CDR3 has 18 amino acids. Germline loops: CDR1 SGHAT, CDR2 FQNNGV. The CDR3 is CASSPGATSGFRGGELFF. The CDR3 DNA is TGTGCCAGCAGCCCCGGGGCGACTAGCGGGTTCCGGGGCGGGGAGCTGTTTTTT.

The chain combines TRBV19 with TRBJ1-2; TRBD1 agrees at 8 bases. The V and J ends lost 3 bases and 8 bases, in that order; junction bases with no gene match: 5. Germline V gives CDR1 LNHDA, CDR2 SQIVND (reference sequence). The CDR3 totals 13 residues. The CDR3 DNA reads TGTGCCAGTAGTATTGGACAGGGATTGGGCTACACCTTC. This codes for CASSIGQGLGYTF.

V and J are TRBV7-6 and TRBJ1-6; D ambiguous. The CDR3 length is 13 residues. The V and J ends lost 5 bases and 11 bases respectively, with 13 bases between them. CDR1 is SGHVS and CDR2 is FNYEAQ in the germline V gene. The CDR3: CASSPGLNTPLHF. CDR3 nucleotide sequence: TGTGCCAGCAGCCCTGGACTCAATACACCCCTCCACTTT.

This sequence joins TRBV2 and TRBJ2-3; D is uncertain. Trimming took 2 bases from V and 3 from J, leaving 9 bases between them. The CDR3 runs 14 residues. Germline assignment: CDR1 SNHLY and CDR2 FYNNEI. CDR3 residues: CASSELSSTDTQYF. In DNA, the CDR3 is TGTGCCAGCAGTGAACTGAGTTCTACAGATACGCAGTATTTT.